This TCR beta chain appears in the sequencing data of a study of T-cell reconstitution after alpha-beta-depleted transplantation in children. Molecular barcoding with unique molecular identifiers was used for the TCRbeta library. Each CDR3 protein gets one entry after TCRdb re-called the PCR reads with MiXCR. The repertoire holds hundreds of thousands of distinct CDR3 sequences, with about 25% as singletons. Study findings and constraints: Some patients showed high day-60 TCRbeta diversity, which derived from surviving recipient T cells and thymic progenitors. One year after transplant, T-cell counts and diversity came mostly from newly produced T cells.

As for this clonotype: What it binds is unknown.

The CDR3 consists of 12 residues. The V and J ends lost 1 base and 6 bases respectively, with 7 bases between them. Germline V gene lookup returns CDR1 SGHTA and CDR2 FQGNSA. The V gene is TRBV7-2, the J gene TRBJ2-7; D is perhaps TRBD1 or TRBD2 (5 bases each). This clonotype originated in a girl aged 2-10 years with Fanconi anemia, due to receive a stem cell transplant. The sample consisted of PBMCs, taken before TCRalphabeta/CD19-depleted stem cell transplant. In DNA form, the CDR3 reads TGTGCCAGCAGCTTAGTAGGGACCGAGCAGTACTTC. It translates to CASSLVGTEQYF.